The sample holds many counts of the clone carrying this TCR beta chain. Time point given: patch test 1, 2 weeks after DPC sensitization. The treatment was: therapeutic diphenylcyclopropenone sensitization with weekly scalp DPC. At every patch-test visit, blood was drawn before the patch test was applied. The germline V and J ends were trimmed by 5 bases and 8 bases, with 18 bases remaining between them. CDR3 length equals 14 residues. In germline, CDR1 is SGHTA, CDR2 FQGNSA. The sample comes from a study of human T cells and chemical hapten exposure. Study-level background: The patients, most of them female, presented with alopecia areata, totalis or universalis.

Attachment of unique molecular identifiers to individual cDNA molecules was performed in the library. TCRdb re-derived calls from the RACE reads in MiXCR, one entry per CDR3 protein. The sample holds tens of thousands of distinct CDR3 sequences, roughly 10% seen once. The material was whole blood, obtained in connection with sensitization to the hapten diphenylcyclopropenone (DPC). The V gene is TRBV7-2, the J gene TRBJ1-1; D is undetermined. The origin of this receptor is a man in his forties or fifties with alopecia areata. Some clones in this sample may be carry-over from other donors' samples. The CDR3 sequence: CASSLGPDRAEAFF. CDR3 coding DNA: TGTGCCAGCAGCCTCGGACCGGATCGGGCCGAAGCTTTCTTT.